The clone carrying this T cell receptor beta chain has a handful of counts. Its target is unknown. Assay: immunoSEQ multiplex PCR; the TCRdb copy retains only in-frame clones and omits some. The data contain more than 40,000 clones, 75% to 85% of them singletons. These data belong to a study of PD-L1 blockade in urothelial cancer. Whole-study context: Blood analysis was done at 3 weeks (second dose) and 6 weeks after treatment began. Peripheral blood specimens exhibited a median yield of approximately 150,000 T cells. The study, taken as a whole, reports: Tumor-associated TCR clones expanded more in blood at 3 weeks in patients with durable benefit.

The junction had 10 bases not matched to a gene; V was cut back by 7 bases and J by 3 bases. The germline gives CDR1 SNHLY, CDR2 FYNNEI. This CDR3 spans 15 amino acids. Time point denoted: pretreatment peripheral blood. The origin of this receptor is a man aged 45-65 years with urothelial cancer. V and J are TRBV2 and TRBJ2-7; TRBD2 agrees at 9 bases. The source material was PBMCs, sampled around atezolizumab (anti-PD-L1) treatment. The CDR3 DNA reads TGTGCCAGCATGGGGTATGGTAGCGGGAGCTACGAGCAGTACTTC. Translated, it gives CASMGYGSGSYEQYF.